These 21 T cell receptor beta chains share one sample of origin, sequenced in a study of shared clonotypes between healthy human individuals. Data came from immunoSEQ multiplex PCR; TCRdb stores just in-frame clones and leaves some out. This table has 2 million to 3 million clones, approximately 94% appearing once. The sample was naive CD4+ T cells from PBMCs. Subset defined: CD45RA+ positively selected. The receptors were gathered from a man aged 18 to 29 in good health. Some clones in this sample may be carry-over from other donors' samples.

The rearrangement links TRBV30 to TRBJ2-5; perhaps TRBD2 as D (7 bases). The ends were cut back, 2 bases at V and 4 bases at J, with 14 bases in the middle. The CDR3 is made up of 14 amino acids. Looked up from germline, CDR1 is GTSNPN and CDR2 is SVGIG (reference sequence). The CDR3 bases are TGTGCCTGGAGTTGGGGGGGGCACGGAGAGACCCAGTACTTC. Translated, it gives CAWSWGGHGETQYF.

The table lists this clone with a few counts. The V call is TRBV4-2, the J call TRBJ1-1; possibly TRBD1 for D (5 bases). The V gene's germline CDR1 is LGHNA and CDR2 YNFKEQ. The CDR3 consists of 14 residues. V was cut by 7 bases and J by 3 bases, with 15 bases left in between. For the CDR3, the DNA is TGTGCCAGCACCCCACAGGAAGCGGACACTGAAGCTTTCTTT. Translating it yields CASTPQEADTEAFF.

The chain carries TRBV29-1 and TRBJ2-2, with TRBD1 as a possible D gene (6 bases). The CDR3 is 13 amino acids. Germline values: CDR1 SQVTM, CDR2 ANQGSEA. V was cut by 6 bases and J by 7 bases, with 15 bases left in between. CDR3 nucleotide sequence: TGCAGCGTGATGACAGGTCCGGACGGGGAGCTGTTTTTT. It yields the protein CSVMTGPDGELFF.

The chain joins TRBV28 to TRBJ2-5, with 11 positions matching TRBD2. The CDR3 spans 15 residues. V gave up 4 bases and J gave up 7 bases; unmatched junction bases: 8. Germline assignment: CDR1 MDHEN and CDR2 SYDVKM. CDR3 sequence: CASSWTSGSRATQYF. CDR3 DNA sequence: TGTGCCAGCAGTTGGACTAGCGGGTCGAGGGCGACCCAGTACTTC.

The chain's CDR3 is CASRNRAGSYEQYF. CDR3 in DNA: TGTGCCAGCAGAAACAGGGCGGGGTCCTACGAGCAGTACTTC. The V call is TRBV6-1, the J call TRBJ2-7; possibly TRBD1 or TRBD2 for D (6 bases each). Trimming removed 6 bases from V and 1 base from J, with 13 bases in between. The germline V gene encodes CDR1 MNHNS and CDR2 SASEGT. This CDR3 contains 14 residues.

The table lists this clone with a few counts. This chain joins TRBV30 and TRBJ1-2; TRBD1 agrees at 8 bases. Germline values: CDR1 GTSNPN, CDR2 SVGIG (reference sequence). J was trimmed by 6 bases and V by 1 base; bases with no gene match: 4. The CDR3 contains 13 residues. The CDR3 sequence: CAWSEWTGHGYTF. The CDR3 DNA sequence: TGTGCCTGGAGTGAGTGGACAGGGCATGGCTACACCTTC.

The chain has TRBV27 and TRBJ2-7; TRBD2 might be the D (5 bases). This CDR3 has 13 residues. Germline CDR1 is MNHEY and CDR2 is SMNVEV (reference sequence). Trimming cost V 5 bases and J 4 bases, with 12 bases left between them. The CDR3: CASSVDLGYEQYF. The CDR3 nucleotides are TGTGCCAGCAGTGTGGACTTGGGGTACGAGCAGTACTTC.

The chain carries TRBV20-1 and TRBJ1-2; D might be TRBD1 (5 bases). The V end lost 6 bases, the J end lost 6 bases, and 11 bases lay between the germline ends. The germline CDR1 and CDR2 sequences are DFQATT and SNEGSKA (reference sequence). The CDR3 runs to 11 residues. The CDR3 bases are TGCAGTGCCCAGGGATTGGATGGCTACACCTTC. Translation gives CSAQGLDGYTF.

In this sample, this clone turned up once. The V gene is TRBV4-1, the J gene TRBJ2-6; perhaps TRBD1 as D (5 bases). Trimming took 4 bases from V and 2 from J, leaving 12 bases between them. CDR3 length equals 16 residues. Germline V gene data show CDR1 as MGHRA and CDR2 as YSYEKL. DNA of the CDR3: TGCGCCAGCAGCCGTACGGAAGGGGCTGGGGCCAACGTCCTGACTTTC. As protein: CASSRTEGAGANVLTF.

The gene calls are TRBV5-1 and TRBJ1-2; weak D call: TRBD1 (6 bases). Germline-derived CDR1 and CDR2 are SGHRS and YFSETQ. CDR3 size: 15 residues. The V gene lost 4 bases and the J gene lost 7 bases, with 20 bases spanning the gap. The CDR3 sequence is CASSVQGEGLSGYTF. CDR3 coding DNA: TGCGCCAGCAGCGTACAGGGAGAAGGCTTAAGTGGCTACACCTTC.

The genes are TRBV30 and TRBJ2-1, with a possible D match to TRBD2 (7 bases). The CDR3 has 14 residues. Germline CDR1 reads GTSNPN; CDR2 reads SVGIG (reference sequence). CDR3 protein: CALNRGASYNEQFF. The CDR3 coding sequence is TGTGCGCTAAACCGGGGGGCCTCCTACAATGAGCAGTTCTTC.

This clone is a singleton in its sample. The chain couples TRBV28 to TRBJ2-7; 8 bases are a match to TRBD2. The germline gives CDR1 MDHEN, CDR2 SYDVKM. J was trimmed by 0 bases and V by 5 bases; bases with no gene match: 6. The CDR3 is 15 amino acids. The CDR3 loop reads CASSNSGASSYEQYF. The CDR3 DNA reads TGTGCCAGCAGTAATAGCGGGGCCAGCTCCTACGAGCAGTACTTC.

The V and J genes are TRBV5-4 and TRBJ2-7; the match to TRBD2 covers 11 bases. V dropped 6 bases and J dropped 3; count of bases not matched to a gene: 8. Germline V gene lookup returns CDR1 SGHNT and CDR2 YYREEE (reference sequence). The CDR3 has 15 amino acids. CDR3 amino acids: CASTHSGRAVYEQYF. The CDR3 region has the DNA TGTGCCAGCACCCATAGCGGGAGGGCGGTCTACGAGCAGTACTTC.

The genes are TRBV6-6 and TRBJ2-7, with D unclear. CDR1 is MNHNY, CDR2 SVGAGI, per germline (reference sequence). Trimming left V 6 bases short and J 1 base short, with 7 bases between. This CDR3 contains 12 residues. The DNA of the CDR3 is TGTGCCAGCAGCGAACAGTCCTACGAGCAGTACTTC. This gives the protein CASSEQSYEQYF.

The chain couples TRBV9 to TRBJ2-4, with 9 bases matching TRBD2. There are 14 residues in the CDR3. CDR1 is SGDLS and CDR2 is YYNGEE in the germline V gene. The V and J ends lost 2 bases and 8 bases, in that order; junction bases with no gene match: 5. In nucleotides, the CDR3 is TGTGCCAGCAGCGTTAGCGGGAGTAACGACATTCAGTACTTC. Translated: CASSVSGSNDIQYF. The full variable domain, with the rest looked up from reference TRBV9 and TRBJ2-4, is DSGVTQTPKHLITATGQRVTLRCSPRSGDLSVYWYQQSLDQGLQFLIQYYNGEERAKGNILERFSAQQFPDLHSELNLSSLELGDSALYFCASSVSGSNDIQYFGAGTRLSVL.

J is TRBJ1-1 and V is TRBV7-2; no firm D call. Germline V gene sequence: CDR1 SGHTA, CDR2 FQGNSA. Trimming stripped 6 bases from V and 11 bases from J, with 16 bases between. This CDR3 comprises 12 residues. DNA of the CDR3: TGTGCCAGCAGGTCAAAGGGCCGCGTCGCTTTCTTT. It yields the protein CASRSKGRVAFF. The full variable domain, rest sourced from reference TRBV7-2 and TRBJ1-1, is GAGVSQSPSNKVTEKGKDVELRCDPISGHTALYWYRQSLGQGLEFLIYFQGNSAPDKSGLPSDRFSAERTGGSVSTLTIQRTQQEDSAVYLCASRSKGRVAFFGQGTRLTVV.

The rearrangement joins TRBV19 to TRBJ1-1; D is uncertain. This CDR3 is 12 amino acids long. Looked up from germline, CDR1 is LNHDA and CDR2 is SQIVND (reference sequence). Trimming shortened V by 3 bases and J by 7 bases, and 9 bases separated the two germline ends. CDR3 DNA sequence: TGTGCCAGTAGTATTAGGCTCCATGAAGCTTTCTTT. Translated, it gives CASSIRLHEAFF.

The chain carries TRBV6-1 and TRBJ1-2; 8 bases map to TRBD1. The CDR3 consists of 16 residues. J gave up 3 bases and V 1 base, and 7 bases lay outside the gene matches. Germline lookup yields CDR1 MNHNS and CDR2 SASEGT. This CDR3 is CASSEGPGTGYYGYTF. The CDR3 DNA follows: TGTGCCAGCAGTGAAGGTCCCGGGACAGGTTACTATGGCTACACCTTC.

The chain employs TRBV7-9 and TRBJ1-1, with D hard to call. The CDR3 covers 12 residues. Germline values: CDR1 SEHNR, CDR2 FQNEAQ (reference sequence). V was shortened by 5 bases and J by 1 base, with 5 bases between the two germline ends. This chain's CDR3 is CASSPWNTEAFF. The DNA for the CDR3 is TGTGCCAGCAGCCCCTGGAACACTGAAGCTTTCTTT. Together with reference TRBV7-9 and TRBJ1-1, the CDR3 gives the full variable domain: DTGVSQNPRHKITKRGQNVTFRCDPISEHNRLYWYRQTLGQGPEFLTYFQNEAQLEKSRLLSDRFSAERPKGSFSTLEIQRTEQGDSAMYLCASSPWNTEAFFGQGTRLTVV.

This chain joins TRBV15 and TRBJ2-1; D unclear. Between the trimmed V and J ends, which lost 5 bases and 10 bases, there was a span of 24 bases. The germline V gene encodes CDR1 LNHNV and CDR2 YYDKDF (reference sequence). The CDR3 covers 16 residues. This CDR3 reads CATSQRRDLANDEQFF. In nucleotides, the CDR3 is TGTGCCACCAGCCAGAGACGAGACTTGGCGAACGACGAGCAGTTCTTC.

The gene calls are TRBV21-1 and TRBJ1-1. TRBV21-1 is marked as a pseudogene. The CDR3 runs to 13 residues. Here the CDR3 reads CASSKVWMAEAFF. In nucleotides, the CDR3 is TGTGCCAGCAGCAAAGTTTGGATGGCTGAAGCTTTCTTT.